A single sample gave rise to the 15 T cell receptor beta chains below, sequenced in a study of blood T cell repertoires in COVID-19. Sequencing used immunoSEQ multiplex PCR; TCRdb keeps in-frame clones, though not all of them. Of about 60,000 clones listed, over 70% are singletons. The material sequenced was peripheral blood. The receptors originated from a human donor in a cohort sampled during active COVID-19.

Ten or more counts support this clone. This rearrangement joins TRBV24-1 to TRBJ2-3; D ambiguous. Germline V gives CDR1 KGHDR, CDR2 SFDVKD. CDR3 length: 14 residues. V was shortened by 4 bases and J by 0 bases, with 7 bases between the two germline ends. In DNA form, the CDR3 reads TGTGCCACCAGTGACTTACAAAGCACAGATACGCAGTATTTT. Protein sequence: CATSDLQSTDTQYF.

The rearrangement links TRBV5-5 to TRBJ2-7; 9 nucleotides align to TRBD1. The V gene end was trimmed by 2 bases and the J gene end by 3 bases; junction bases not matched to a gene: 6. Germline V gene sequence: CDR1 SGHKS, CDR2 YYEKEE (reference sequence). This CDR3 comprises 15 residues. The CDR3 is CASSFPTGGRYEQYF. CDR3 in DNA: TGTGCCAGCAGCTTTCCTACAGGGGGCCGCTACGAGCAGTACTTC. Variable domain in full (rest from reference TRBV5-5 and TRBJ2-7): DAGVTQSPTHLIKTRGQQVTLRCSPISGHKSVSWYQQVLGQGPQFIFQYYEKEERGRGNFPDRFSARQFPNYSSELNVNALLLGDSALYLCASSFPTGGRYEQYFGPGTRLTVT.

The V gene is TRBV18, the J gene TRBJ1-2; D gene unclear. V was cut by 3 bases and J by 6 bases, with 17 bases left in between. The CDR3 contains 15 residues. Germline V lookup: CDR1 KGHSH, CDR2 LQKENI. The DNA of the CDR3 is TGTGCCAGCTCACCCAGTGCAGGCTGGGTAAATGGCTACACCTTC. It encodes CASSPSAGWVNGYTF.

The rearrangement joins TRBV7-6 to TRBJ2-7, with D possibly matching TRBD2 (6 bases). V was shortened by 8 bases and J by 6 bases, with 11 bases between the two germline ends. The length of the CDR3 is 11 residues. The V gene's germline CDR1 is SGHVS and CDR2 FNYEAQ. CDR3 amino acids: CASSGDGEQYF. The CDR3 DNA sequence: TGTGCCAGCTCGGGAGATGGCGAGCAGTACTTC.

The rearrangement links TRBV12-5 to TRBJ2-3, with 10 positions matching TRBD2. The CDR3 is 16 amino acids. V lost 0 bases, J lost 2 bases, and 2 bases stayed unmatched. Germline CDR1 is LGHNT and CDR2 is FRNRAP. CDR3 residues: CASGLVLAGPTDTQYF. The CDR3 DNA reads as TGTGCTAGTGGTTTGGTACTAGCGGGGCCCACAGATACGCAGTATTTT.

This sequence joins TRBV7-9 and TRBJ1-5; no reliable D call. Germline assignment: CDR1 SEHNR and CDR2 FQNEAQ (reference sequence). The V end was cut by 5 bases, the J end by 7 bases, with 12 bases between. This CDR3 region has 13 residues. DNA of the CDR3: TGTGCCAGCAGCACAGAACAAGAACAGCCCCAGCATTTT. It translates to CASSTEQEQPQHF. The full variable domain, with the rest looked up from reference TRBV7-9 and TRBJ1-5, is DTGVSQNPRHKITKRGQNVTFRCDPISEHNRLYWYRQTLGQGPEFLTYFQNEAQLEKSRLLSDRFSAERPKGSFSTLEIQRTEQGDSAMYLCASSTEQEQPQHFGDGTRLSIL.

The chain couples TRBV18 to TRBJ2-1; tentative D call: TRBD1 (6 bases). The ends were cut back, 3 bases at V and 2 bases at J, with 14 bases in the middle. Germline V gene data show CDR1 as KGHSH and CDR2 as LQKENI. This CDR3 is 16 amino acids long. CDR3 in amino acids: CASSPQQGGTYNEQFF. The CDR3, as DNA: TGTGCCAGCTCACCCCAACAGGGCGGAACCTACAATGAGCAGTTCTTC.

V is TRBV6-5 and J is TRBJ1-2, with D possibly being TRBD1 (5 bases). The germline CDR1 and CDR2 sequences are MNHEY and SVGAGI. This CDR3 contains 15 residues. V shed 7 bases and J shed 4 bases, with 19 bases lying between them. The CDR3 loop reads CASIPSLGTSYGYTF. Here the CDR3 DNA reads TGTGCCAGCATTCCGTCCCTAGGGACTTCCTATGGCTACACCTTC.

The chain couples TRBV12-5 to TRBJ1-1; 7 nucleotides align to TRBD1. V lost 4 bases, J lost 8 bases, and 7 bases stayed unmatched. The CDR3 has 13 amino acids. Germline V gene lookup returns CDR1 LGHNT and CDR2 FRNRAP. Here the CDR3 reads CASGWDSFKEAFF. In DNA form, the CDR3 reads TGTGCTAGTGGTTGGGACAGTTTTAAGGAAGCTTTCTTT.

This clone turned up a few times. This chain joins TRBV5-5 and TRBJ1-5; D unresolved. The germline V and J ends were trimmed by 3 bases and 0 bases, with 10 bases remaining between them. Germline assignment: CDR1 SGHKS and CDR2 YYEKEE (reference sequence). This CDR3 region has 15 residues. CDR3 sequence: CASSWAENSNQPQHF. DNA for the CDR3: TGTGCCAGCAGCTGGGCTGAAAATAGCAATCAGCCCCAGCATTTT.

The chain recombines TRBV5-5 with TRBJ2-6; TRBD1 might be the D (6 bases). The CDR3 has 15 residues. Trimming took 2 bases from V and 4 from J, leaving 10 bases between them. The V gene's germline CDR1 is SGHKS and CDR2 YYEKEE (reference sequence). DNA of the CDR3: TGTGCCAGCAGCTTACAGGGCGCGGGGGCCAACGTCCTGACTTTC. Amino acid sequence: CASSLQGAGANVLTF. The full variable domain, in which reference TRBV5-5 and TRBJ2-6 provide the parts outside the CDR3, is DAGVTQSPTHLIKTRGQQVTLRCSPISGHKSVSWYQQVLGQGPQFIFQYYEKEERGRGNFPDRFSARQFPNYSSELNVNALLLGDSALYLCASSLQGAGANVLTFGAGSRLTVL.

The chain joins TRBV9 to TRBJ1-1; possible D gene TRBD1, 5 bases. Per germline, CDR1 SGDLS and CDR2 YYNGEE. V was pared by 3 bases and J by 8 bases, with 17 bases between. CDR3 length equals 14 residues. The CDR3 sequence is CASSAGGQGREAFF. In DNA form, the CDR3 reads TGTGCCAGCAGCGCCGGTGGGCAGGGAAGAGAAGCTTTCTTT.

The chain employs TRBV5-6 and TRBJ2-6, with D unclear. The germline V gene encodes CDR1 SGHDT and CDR2 YYEEEE. The CDR3 runs 16 residues. The V end lost 4 bases, the J end lost 2 bases, and 13 bases lay between the germline ends. For the CDR3, the DNA is TGTGCCAGCAGCCCCGGTCTCCATCCTGGGGCCAACGTCCTGACTTTC. Residues: CASSPGLHPGANVLTF.

This clone was counted a few times. This chain links TRBV28 with TRBJ2-3; TRBD2 agrees at 10 bases. Germline V lookup: CDR1 MDHEN, CDR2 SYDVKM. The CDR3 spans 17 residues. V shed 2 bases and J 0 bases; nucleotides not matched to a gene: 5. As DNA, the CDR3 is TGTGCCAGCAGTTTAGTGGCTAGCGGGGGAAGCACAGATACGCAGTATTTT. This gives the protein CASSLVASGGSTDTQYF.

V is TRBV28 and J is TRBJ1-2, with 10 bases fitting TRBD1. Germline V gives CDR1 MDHEN, CDR2 SYDVKM. CDR3 length: 15 amino acids. V lost 6 bases, J lost 4 bases, and 8 bases stayed unmatched. CDR3: CASRSGTGAPYGYTF. In DNA, the CDR3 is TGTGCCAGCAGGTCCGGGACAGGGGCTCCCTATGGCTACACCTTC.